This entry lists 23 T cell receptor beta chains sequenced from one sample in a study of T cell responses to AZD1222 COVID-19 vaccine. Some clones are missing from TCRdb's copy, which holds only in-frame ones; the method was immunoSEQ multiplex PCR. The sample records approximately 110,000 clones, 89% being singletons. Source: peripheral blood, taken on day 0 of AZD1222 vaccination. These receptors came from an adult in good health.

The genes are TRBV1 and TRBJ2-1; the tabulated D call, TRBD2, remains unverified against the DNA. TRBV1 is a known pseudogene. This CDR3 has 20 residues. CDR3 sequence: CTSSQGSAAPHLSSYNEQFF. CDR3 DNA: TGCACCAGCAGCCAAGGTTCAGCGGCCCCGCACCTAAGCTCCTACAATGAGCAGTTCTTC.

The CDR3 sequence: CALQGDDSPLHF. The CDR3 DNA sequence: TGTGCCTTACAGGGGGATGATTCACCCCTCCACTTT. The chain has TRBV30 and TRBJ1-6; 8 positions agree with TRBD1. Germline V gene data show CDR1 as GTSNPN and CDR2 as SVGIG (reference sequence). This CDR3 has 12 residues. Trimming took 7 bases from V and 8 from J; bases not matched to a gene: 4.

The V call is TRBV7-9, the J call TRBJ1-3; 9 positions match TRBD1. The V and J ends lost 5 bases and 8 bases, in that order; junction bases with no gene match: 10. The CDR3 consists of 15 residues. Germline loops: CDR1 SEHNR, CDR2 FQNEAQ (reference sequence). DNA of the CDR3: TGTGCCAGCAGCCAACGCACAGGGGGCAGAGACACCATATATTTT. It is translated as CASSQRTGGRDTIYF.

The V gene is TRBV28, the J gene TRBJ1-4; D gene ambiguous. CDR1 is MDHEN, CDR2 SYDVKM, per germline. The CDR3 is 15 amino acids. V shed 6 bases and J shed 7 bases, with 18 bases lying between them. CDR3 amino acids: CASSRRLGSLEKLFF. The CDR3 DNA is TGTGCCAGCAGCCGGCGACTAGGTTCCCTTGAAAAACTGTTTTTT.

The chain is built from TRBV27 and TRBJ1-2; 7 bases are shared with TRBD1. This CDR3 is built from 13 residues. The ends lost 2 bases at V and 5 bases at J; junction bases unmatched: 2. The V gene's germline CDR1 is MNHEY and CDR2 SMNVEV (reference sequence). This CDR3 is CASSLDRAYGYTF. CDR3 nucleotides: TGTGCCAGCAGTTTAGACAGGGCTTATGGCTACACCTTC.

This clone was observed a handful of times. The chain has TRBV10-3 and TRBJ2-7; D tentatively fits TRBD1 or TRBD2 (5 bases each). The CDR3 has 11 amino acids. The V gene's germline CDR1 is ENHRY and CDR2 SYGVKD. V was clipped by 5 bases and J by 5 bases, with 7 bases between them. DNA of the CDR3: TGTGCCATCAGTCTGGGGGACGAGCAGTACTTC. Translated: CAISLGDEQYF.

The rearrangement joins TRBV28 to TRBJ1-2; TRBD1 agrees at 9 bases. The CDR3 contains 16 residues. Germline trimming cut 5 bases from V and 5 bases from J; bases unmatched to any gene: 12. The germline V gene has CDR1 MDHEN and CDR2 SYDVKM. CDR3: CASSRPVDRGVYGYTF. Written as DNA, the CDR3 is TGTGCCAGCAGTAGACCTGTCGACAGGGGGGTTTATGGCTACACCTTC.

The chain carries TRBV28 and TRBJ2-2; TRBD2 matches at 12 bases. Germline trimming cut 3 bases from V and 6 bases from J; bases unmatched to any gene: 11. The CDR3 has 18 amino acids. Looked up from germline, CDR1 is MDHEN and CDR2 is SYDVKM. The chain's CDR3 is CASSFWGRLAGEPGELFF. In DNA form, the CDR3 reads TGTGCCAGCAGTTTCTGGGGCCGACTAGCGGGAGAACCCGGGGAGCTGTTTTTT. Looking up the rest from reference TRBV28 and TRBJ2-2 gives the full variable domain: DVKVTQSSRYLVKRTGEKVFLECVQDMDHENMFWYRQDPGLGLRLIYFSYDVKMKEKGDIPEGYSVSREKKERFSLILESASTNQTSMYLCASSFWGRLAGEPGELFFGEGSRLTVL.

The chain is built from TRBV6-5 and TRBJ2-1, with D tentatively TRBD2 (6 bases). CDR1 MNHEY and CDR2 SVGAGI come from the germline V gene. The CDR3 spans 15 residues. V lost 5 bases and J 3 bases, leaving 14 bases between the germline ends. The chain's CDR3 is CASSTPGLNYNEQFF. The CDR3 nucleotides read TGTGCCAGCAGTACCCCGGGACTCAACTACAATGAGCAGTTCTTC.

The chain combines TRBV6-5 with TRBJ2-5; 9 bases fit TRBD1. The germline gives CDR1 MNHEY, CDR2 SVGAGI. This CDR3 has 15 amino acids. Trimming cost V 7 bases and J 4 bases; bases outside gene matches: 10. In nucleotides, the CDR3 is TGTGCCAGCAAAAACAGGGGGCGCGGTGGAGAGACCCAGTACTTC. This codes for CASKNRGRGGETQYF.

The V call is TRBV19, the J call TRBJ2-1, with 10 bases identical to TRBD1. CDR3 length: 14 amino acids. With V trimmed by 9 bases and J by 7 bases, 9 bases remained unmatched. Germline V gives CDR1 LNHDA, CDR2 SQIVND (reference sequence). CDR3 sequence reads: CASKDRGRLNEQFF. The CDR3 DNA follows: TGTGCCAGCAAAGACAGGGGGCGCTTAAATGAGCAGTTCTTC.

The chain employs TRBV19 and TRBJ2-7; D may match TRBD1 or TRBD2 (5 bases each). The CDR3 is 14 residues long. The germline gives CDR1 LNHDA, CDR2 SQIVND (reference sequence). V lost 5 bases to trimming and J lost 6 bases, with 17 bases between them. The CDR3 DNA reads TGTGCCAGTAGTCCTACAGGACTCTCCCCCGAGCAGTACTTC. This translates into CASSPTGLSPEQYF. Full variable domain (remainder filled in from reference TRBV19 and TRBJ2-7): DGGITQSPKYLFRKEGQNVTLSCEQNLNHDAMYWYRQDPGQGLRLIYYSQIVNDFQKGDIAEGYSVSREKKESFPLTVTSAQKNPTAFYLCASSPTGLSPEQYFGPGTRLTVT.

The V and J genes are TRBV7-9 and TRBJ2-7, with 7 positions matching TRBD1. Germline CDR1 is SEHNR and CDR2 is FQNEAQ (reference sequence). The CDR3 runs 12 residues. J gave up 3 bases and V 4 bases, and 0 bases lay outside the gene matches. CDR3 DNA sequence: TGTGCCAGCAGCTGGGACAGCTACGAGCAGTACTTC. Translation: CASSWDSYEQYF.

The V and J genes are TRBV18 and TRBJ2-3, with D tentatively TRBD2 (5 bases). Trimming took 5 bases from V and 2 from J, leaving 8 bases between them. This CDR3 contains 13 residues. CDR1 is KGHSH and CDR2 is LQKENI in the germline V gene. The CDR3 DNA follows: TGTGCCAGCTCAATCCGGGACACAGATACGCAGTATTTT. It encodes CASSIRDTDTQYF.

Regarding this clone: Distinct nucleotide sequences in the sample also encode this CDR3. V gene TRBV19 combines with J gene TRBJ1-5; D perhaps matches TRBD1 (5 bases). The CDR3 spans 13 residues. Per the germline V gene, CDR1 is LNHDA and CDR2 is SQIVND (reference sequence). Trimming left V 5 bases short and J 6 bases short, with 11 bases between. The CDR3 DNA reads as TGTGCCAGTAGTTCGACCGGGGCTCAGCCCCAGCATTTT. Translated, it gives CASSSTGAQPQHF. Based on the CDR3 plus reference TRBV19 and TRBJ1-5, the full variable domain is DGGITQSPKYLFRKEGQNVTLSCEQNLNHDAMYWYRQDPGQGLRLIYYSQIVNDFQKGDIAEGYSVSREKKESFPLTVTSAQKNPTAFYLCASSSTGAQPQHFGDGTRLSIL.

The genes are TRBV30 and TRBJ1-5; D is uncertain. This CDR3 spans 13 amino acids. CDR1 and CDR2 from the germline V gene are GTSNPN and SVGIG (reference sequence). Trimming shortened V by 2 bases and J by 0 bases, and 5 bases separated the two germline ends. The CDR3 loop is CAWSRNSNQPQHF. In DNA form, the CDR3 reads TGTGCCTGGAGTCGAAATAGCAATCAGCCCCAGCATTTT.

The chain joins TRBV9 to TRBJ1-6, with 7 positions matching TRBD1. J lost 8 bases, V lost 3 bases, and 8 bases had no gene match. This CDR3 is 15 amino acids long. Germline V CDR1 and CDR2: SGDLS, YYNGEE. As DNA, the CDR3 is TGTGCCAGCAGCGCCAAGACAGGGAATGATTCACCCCTCCACTTT. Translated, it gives CASSAKTGNDSPLHF.

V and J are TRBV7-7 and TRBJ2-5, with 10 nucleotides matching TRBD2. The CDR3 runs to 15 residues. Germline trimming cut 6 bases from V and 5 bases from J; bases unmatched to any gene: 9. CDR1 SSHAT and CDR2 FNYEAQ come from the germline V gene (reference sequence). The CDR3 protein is CASSRLAGARETQYF. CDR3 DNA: TGTGCCAGCAGTCGTCTAGCGGGAGCTCGGGAGACCCAGTACTTC.

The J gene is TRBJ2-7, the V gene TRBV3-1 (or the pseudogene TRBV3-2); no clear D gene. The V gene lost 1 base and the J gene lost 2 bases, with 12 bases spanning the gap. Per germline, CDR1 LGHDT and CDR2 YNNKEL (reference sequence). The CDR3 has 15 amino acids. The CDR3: CASSQVVGIPYEQYF. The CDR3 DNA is TGTGCCAGCAGCCAAGTCGTAGGGATCCCCTACGAGCAGTACTTC.

The CDR3, as DNA: TGTGCCAGCTCACCACCCGGGGGGCCGAACACCGGGGAGCTGTTTTTT. Translating it yields CASSPPGGPNTGELFF. V and J are TRBV18 and TRBJ2-2; perhaps TRBD2 as D (7 bases). Trimming removed 0 bases at V and 0 bases at J, with 8 bases between. The V gene's germline CDR1 is KGHSH and CDR2 LQKENI. The CDR3 sequence is 16 residues long. The full variable domain, completed using reference TRBV18 and TRBJ2-2, is NAGVMQNPRHLVRRRGQEARLRCSPMKGHSHVYWYRQLPEEGLKFMVYLQKENIIDESGMPKERFSAEFPKEGPSILRIQQVVRGDSAAYFCASSPPGGPNTGELFFGEGSRLTVL.

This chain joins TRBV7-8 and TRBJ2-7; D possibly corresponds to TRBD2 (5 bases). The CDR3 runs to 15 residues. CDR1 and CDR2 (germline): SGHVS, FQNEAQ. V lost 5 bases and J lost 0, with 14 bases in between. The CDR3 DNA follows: TGTGCCAGCAGCCGGGGTCAGGTCAGCTCCTACGAGCAGTACTTC. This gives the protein CASSRGQVSSYEQYF.

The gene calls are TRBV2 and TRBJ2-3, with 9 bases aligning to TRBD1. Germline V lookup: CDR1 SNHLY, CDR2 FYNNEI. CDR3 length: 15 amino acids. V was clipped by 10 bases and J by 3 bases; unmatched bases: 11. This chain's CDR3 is CATDRGAGWTDTQYF. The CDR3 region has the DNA TGTGCCACGGACAGGGGAGCGGGGTGGACAGATACGCAGTATTTT.

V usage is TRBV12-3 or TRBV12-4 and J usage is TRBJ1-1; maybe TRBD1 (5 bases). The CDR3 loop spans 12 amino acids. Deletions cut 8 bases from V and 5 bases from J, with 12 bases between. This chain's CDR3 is CASGGGRTEAFF. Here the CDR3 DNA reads TGTGCCAGCGGGGGAGGGCGGACTGAAGCTTTCTTT.